The table lists the clone carrying this TCR beta chain with many counts. The antigen is unknown. These data belong to a study of CD8 T cells in ankylosing spondylitis. General study points: Among TCR beta sequences, a motif of fewer than 10 highly homologous variants appeared characteristic of ankylosing spondylitis blood. Clones linked to disease were reported to show significant enrichment in matched ankylosing spondylitis synovial fluid. Certain motif variants had earlier been reported in reactive arthritis synovial fluid and blood.

Quantitative 5'-RACE with molecular barcodes generated TCR beta libraries. TCRdb processed the 5' RACE reads anew with MiXCR; each CDR3 protein has one entry. The sample consists of about 240,000 distinct CDR3 sequences, 8.6% of them appearing once. There are 16 residues in the CDR3. V lost 5 bases and J lost 0, with 11 bases in between. In germline, CDR1 is MNHEY, CDR2 SVGEGT. The clonotype comes from a male donor with ankylosing spondylitis or in good health (not recorded which). The specimen sequenced was blood, either unsorted or a sorted T cell fraction (not recorded which). The chain is built from TRBV6-2 or TRBV6-3 and TRBJ2-6; D is ambiguous. As DNA, the CDR3 is TGTGCCAGCAGTGATTTCCTGAGCTCTGGGGCCAACGTCCTGACTTTC. Protein: CASSDFLSSGANVLTF.